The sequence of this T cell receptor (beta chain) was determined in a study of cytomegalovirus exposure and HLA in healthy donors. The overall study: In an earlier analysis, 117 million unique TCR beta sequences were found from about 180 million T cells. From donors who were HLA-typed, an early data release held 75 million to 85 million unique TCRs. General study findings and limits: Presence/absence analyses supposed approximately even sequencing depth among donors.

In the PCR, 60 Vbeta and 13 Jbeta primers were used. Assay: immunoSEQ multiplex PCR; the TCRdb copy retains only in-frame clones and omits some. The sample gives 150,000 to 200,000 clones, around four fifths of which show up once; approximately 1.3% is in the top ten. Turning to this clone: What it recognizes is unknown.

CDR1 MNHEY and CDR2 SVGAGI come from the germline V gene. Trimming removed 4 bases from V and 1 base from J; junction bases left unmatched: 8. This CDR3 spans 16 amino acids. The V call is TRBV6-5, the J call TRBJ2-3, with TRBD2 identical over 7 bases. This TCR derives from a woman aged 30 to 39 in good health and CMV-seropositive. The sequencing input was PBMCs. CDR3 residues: CASSSPGGLRTDTQYF. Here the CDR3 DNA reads TGTGCCAGCAGTTCCCCGGGGGGACTACGCACAGATACGCAGTATTTT.